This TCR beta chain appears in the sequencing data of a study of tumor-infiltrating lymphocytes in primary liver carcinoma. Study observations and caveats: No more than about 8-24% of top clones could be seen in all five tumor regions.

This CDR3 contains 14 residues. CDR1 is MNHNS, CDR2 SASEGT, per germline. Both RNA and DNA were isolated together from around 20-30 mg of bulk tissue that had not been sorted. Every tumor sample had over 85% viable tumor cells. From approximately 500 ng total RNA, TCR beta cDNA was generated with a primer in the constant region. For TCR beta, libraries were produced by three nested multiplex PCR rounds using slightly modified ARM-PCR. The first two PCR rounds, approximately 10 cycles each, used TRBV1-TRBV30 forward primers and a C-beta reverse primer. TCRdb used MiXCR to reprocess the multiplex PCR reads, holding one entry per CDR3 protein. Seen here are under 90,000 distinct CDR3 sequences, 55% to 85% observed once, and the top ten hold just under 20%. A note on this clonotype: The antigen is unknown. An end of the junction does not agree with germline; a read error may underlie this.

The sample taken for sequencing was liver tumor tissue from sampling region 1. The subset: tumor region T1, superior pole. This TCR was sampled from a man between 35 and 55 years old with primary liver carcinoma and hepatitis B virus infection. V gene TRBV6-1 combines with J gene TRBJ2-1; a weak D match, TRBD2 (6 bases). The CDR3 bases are TGTGCCGGCAGTGAAGCGCAGCGGGTATATGAGCAGTTCTTC. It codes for CAGSEAQRVYEQFF.